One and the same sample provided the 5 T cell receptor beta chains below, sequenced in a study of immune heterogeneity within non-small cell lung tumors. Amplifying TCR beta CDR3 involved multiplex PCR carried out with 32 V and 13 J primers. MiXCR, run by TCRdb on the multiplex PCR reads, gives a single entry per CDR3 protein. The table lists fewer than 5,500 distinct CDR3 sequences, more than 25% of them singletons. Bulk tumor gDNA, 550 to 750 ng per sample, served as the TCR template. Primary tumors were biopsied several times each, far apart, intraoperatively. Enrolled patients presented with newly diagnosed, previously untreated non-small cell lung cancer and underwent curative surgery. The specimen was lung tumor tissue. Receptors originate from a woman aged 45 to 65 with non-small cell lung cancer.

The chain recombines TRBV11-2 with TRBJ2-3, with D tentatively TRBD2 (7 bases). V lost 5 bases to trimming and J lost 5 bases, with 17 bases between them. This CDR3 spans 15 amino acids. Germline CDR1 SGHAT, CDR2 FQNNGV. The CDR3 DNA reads TGTGCCAGCAGCCTATTTAACGGGGGGCAAGATACGCAGTATTTT. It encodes CASSLFNGGQDTQYF.

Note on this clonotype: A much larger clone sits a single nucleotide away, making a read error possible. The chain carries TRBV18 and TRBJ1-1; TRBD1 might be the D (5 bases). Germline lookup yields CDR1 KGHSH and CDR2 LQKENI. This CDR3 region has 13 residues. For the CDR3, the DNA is TGTGCCGGCTCCCCGGGGAGGGGCACTGAAGCTTTCTTT. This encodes CAGSPGRGTEAFF.

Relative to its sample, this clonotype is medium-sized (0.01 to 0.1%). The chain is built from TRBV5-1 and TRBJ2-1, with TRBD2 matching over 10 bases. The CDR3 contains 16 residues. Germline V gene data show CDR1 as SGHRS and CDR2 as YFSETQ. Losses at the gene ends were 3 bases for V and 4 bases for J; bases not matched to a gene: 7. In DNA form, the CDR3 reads TGCGCCAGCAGCTCGACTAGCGGGCCTGCATACAATGAGCAGTTCTTC. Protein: CASSSTSGPAYNEQFF.

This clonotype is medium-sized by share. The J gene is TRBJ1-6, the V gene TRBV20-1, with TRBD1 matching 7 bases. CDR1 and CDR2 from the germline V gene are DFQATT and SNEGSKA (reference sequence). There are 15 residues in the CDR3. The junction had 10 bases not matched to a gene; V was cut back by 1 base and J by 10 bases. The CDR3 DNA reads TGCAGTGCTAGAGTTGAGACAGGGAATAGGTCACCCCTCCACTTT. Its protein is CSARVETGNRSPLHF.

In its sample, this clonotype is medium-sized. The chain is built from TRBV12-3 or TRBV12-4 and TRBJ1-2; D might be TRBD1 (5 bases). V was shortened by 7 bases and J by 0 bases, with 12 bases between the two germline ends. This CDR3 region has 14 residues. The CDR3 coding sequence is TGTGCCAGCAACCGACAGATTACTAACTATGGCTACACCTTC. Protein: CASNRQITNYGYTF.